The 5 T cell receptor beta chains presented below share a single source sample, sequenced in a study of CXCR3-negative and CXCR3-positive naive CD8 T cells. The authors prepared UMI-labeled TRB cDNA libraries by 5' RACE. TCRdb re-called the 5' RACE reads, yielding one record per CDR3 amino acid sequence without DNA. The sample holds approximately 70,000 distinct CDR3 sequences. The specimen was naive CXCR3- CD8+ T cells from blood. The subset here: CD45RO-CCR7+CD27+CD95- naive CD8+ T cells lacking CXCR3 (TNR3-). The receptors come from a human donor in good health. Some clones in this sample may be carry-over from other donors' samples.

This chain joins TRBV29-1 and TRBJ2-5; the TCRdb D gene call, TRBD1, has no DNA to confirm it. This CDR3 is 14 amino acids long. Germline V gene lookup returns CDR1 SQVTM and CDR2 ANQGSEA. This chain's CDR3 is CSSGQGAMEETQYF.

The chain has TRBV7-9 and TRBJ1-6. The germline V gene has CDR1 SEHNR and CDR2 FQNEAQ (reference sequence). The CDR3 contains 13 residues. CDR3 amino acids: CASSLDVSSPLHF.

The rearrangement joins TRBV14 to TRBJ1-5; TCRdb lists TRBD1, though no DNA is available to test this call. CDR1 SGHDN and CDR2 FVKESK come from the germline V gene. The CDR3 sequence is 15 residues long. CDR3 loop: CASSLVGQGKSAPAF. The full variable domain, completed using reference TRBV14 and TRBJ1-5, is EAGVTQFPSHSVIEKGQTVTLRCDPISGHDNLYWYRRVMGKEIKFLLHFVKESKQDESGMPNNRFLAERTGGTYSTLKVQPAELEDSGVYFCASSLVGQGKSAPAFGDGTRLSIL.

J is TRBJ2-5 and V is TRBV6-5; TCRdb lists TRBD2, though no DNA is available to test this call. The CDR3 has 14 residues. Germline V gene lookup returns CDR1 MNHEY and CDR2 SVGAGI. Here the CDR3 reads CASSGTSGRRTQYF.

This sequence joins TRBV9 and TRBJ2-1. Germline CDR1 reads SGDLS; CDR2 reads YYNGEE. This CDR3 comprises 13 residues. This chain's CDR3 is CASSVLLGNEQFF. Combining the CDR3 with reference TRBV9 and TRBJ2-1 gives the whole variable domain DSGVTQTPKHLITATGQRVTLRCSPRSGDLSVYWYQQSLDQGLQFLIQYYNGEERAKGNILERFSAQQFPDLHSELNLSSLELGDSALYFCASSVLLGNEQFFGPGTRLTVL.